This T cell receptor beta chain is drawn from a study of response to subunit inactivated influenza vaccine. General study points: Only a handful of new T cells, the authors suggested, are recruited with each seasonal influenza vaccination.

Germline lookup yields CDR1 LGHNA and CDR2 YSLEER. The CDR3 sequence is 13 residues long. Trimming cost V 1 base and J 6 bases, with 7 bases left between them. TCRdb reprocessed the RT-PCR reads with MiXCR, giving one entry per CDR3 protein. The data show about 540,000 distinct CDR3 sequences, around 13% seen once. This clonotype was counted at least ten times. Its antigen is as yet unknown. This chain links TRBV4-3 with TRBJ1-5; D not resolved. The source material was PBMCs from blood, sampled about 12 days after vaccination. The TCR sequence derives from a man in his forties or fifties who received an inactivated influenza vaccine. The chain's CDR3 is CASSQGEGQPQHF. CDR3 DNA sequence: TGCGCCAGCAGCCAAGGGGAAGGTCAGCCCCAGCATTTT.